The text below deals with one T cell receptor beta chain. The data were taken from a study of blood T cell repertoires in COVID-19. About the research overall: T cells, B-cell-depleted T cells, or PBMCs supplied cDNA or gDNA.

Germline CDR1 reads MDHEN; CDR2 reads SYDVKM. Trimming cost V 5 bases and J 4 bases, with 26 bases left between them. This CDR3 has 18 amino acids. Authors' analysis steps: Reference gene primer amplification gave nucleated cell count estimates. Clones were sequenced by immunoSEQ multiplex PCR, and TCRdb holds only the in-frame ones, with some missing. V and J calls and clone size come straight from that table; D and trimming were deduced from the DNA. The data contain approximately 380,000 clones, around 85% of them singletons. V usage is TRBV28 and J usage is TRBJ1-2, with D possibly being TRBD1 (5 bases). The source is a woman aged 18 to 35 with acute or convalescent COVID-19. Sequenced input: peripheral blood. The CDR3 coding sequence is TGTGCCAGCAGTCCATGGACGGGAGGGGCAACCGGGGGCTATGGCTACACCTTC. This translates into CASSPWTGGATGGYGYTF.